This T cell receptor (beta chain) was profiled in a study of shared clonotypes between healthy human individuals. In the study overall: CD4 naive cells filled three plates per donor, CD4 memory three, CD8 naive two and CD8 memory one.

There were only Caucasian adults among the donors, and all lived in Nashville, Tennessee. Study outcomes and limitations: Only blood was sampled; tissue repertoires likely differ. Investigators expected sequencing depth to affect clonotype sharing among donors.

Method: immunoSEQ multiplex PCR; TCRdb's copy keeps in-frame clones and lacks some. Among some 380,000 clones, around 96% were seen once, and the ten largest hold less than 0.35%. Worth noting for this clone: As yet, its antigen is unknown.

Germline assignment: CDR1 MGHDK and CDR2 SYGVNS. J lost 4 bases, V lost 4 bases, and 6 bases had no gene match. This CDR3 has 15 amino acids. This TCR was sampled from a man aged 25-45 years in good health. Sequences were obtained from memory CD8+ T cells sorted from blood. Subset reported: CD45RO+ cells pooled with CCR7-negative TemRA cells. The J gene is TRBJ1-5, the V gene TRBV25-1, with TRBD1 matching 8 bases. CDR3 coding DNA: TGTGCCAGCAGTGGGGGGACAGGCTCAAATCAGCCCCAGCATTTT. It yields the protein CASSGGTGSNQPQHF. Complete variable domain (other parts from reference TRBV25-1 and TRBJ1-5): EADIYQTPRYLVIGTGKKITLECSQTMGHDKMYWYQQDPGMELHLIHYSYGVNSTEKGDLSSESTVSRIRTEHFPLTLESARPSHTSQYLCASSGGTGSNQPQHFGDGTRLSIL.